This record looks at one TCR beta chain sequence and its context. Some clones are missing from TCRdb's copy, which holds only in-frame ones; the method was immunoSEQ multiplex PCR. This table holds 250,000 or so clones, around 89% found once. These data are taken from a study of blood T cell repertoires in COVID-19. About the research overall: Some COVID-19 samples were acute and others convalescent; all came from the United States, Italy and Spain. The cDNA or gDNA used as material had been derived from T cells, B-cell-depleted T cells, or PBMCs.

Seattle's enrolled individuals joined amid active infection and were then monitored longitudinally. Germline V gene sequence: CDR1 SGHRS, CDR2 YFSETQ. This CDR3 has 14 amino acids. Trimming took 2 bases from V and 4 from J; bases not matched to a gene: 6. The chain recombines TRBV5-1 with TRBJ2-7; 7 bases map to TRBD1. The sequence was collected from a woman in her sixties with COVID-19, enrolled during active disease. Material: peripheral blood. CDR3 in DNA: TGCGCCAGCAGCTTACTGACAGGGCCGTACGAGCAGTACTTC. Encoded protein: CASSLLTGPYEQYF.